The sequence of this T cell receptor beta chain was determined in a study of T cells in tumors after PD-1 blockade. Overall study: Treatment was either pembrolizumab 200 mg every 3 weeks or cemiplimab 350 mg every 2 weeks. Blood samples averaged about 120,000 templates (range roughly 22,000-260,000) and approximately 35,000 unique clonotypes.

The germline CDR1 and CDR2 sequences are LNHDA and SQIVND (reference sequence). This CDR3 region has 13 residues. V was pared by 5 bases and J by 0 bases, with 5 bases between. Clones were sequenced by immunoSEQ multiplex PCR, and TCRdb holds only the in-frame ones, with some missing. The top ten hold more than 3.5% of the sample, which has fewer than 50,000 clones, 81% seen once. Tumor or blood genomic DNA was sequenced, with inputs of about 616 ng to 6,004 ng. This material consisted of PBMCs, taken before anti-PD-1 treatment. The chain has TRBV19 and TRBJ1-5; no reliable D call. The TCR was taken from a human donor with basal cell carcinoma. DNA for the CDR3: TGTGCCAGTAGTTTCCATAGCAATCAGCCCCAGCATTTT. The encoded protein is CASSFHSNQPQHF.